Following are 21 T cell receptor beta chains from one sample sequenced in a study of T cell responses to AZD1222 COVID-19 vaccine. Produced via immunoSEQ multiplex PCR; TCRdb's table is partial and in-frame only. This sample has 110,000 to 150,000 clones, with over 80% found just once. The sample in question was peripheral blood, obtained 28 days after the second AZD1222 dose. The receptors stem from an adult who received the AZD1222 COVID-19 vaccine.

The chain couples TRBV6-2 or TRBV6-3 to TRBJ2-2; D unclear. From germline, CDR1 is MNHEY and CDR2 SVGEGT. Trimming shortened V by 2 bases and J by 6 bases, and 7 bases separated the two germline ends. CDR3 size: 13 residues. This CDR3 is CASSYALSGELFF. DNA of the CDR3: TGTGCCAGCAGTTACGCCTTATCCGGGGAGCTGTTTTTT.

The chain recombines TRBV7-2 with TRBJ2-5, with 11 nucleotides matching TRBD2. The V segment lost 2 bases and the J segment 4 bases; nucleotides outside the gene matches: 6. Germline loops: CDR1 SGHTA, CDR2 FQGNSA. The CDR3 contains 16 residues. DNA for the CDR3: TGTGCCAGCAGCTTAACTAGCGGGAGAAACTCAGAGACCCAGTACTTC. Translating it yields CASSLTSGRNSETQYF.

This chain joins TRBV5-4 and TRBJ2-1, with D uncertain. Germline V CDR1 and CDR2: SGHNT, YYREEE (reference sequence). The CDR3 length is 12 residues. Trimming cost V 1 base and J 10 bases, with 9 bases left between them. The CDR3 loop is CASSLNQDEQFF. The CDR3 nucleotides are TGTGCCAGCAGCTTGAATCAGGACGAGCAGTTCTTC.

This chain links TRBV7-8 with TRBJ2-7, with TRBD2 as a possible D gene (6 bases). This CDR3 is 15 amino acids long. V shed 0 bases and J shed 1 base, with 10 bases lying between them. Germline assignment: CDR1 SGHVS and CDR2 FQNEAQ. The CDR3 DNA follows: TGTGCCAGCAGCTTAGCGGCGGGAACTTCCTACGAGCAGTACTTC. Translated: CASSLAAGTSYEQYF.

CDR3 residues: CASSQAREAGANVLTF. CDR3 nucleotides: TGCGCCAGCAGCCAAGCTCGTGAGGCCGGGGCCAACGTCCTGACTTTC. The genes are TRBV4-1 and TRBJ2-6; no clear D gene. V was trimmed by 1 base and J by 4 bases, leaving 11 bases between them. The CDR3 extends over 16 amino acids. Germline V gives CDR1 MGHRA, CDR2 YSYEKL.

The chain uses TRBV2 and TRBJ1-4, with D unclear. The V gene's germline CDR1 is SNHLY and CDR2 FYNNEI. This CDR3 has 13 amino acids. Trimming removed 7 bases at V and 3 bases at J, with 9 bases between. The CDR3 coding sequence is TGTGCCAGCATCCGCGGAGCTAATGAAAAACTGTTTTTT. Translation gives CASIRGANEKLFF.

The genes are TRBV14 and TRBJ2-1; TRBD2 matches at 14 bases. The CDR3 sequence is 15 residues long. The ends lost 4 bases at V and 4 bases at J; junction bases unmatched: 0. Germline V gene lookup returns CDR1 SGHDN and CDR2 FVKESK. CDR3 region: CASSRTSGRYNEQFF. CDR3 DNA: TGTGCCAGCAGCCGGACTAGCGGGAGGTACAATGAGCAGTTCTTC.

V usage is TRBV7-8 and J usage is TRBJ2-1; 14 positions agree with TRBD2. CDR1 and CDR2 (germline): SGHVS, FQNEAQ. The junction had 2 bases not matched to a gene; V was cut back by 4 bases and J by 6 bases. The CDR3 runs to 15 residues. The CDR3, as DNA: TGTGCCAGCAGCTCGACTAGCGGGAGGGCCAATGAGCAGTTCTTC. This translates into CASSSTSGRANEQFF. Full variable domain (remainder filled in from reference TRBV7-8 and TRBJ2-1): GAGVSQSPRYKVAKRGQDVALRCDPISGHVSLFWYQQALGQGPEFLTYFQNEAQLDKSGLPSDRFFAERPEGSVSTLKIQRTQQEDSAVYLCASSSTSGRANEQFFGPGTRLTVL.

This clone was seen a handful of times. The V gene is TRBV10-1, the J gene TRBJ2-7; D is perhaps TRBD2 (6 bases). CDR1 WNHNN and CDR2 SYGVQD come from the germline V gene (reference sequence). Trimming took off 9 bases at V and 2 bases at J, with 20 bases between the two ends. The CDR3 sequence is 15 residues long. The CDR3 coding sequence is TGCGCCAGGAGGAGGGTCAACCATCCCACCTACGAGCAGTACTTC. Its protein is CARRRVNHPTYEQYF.

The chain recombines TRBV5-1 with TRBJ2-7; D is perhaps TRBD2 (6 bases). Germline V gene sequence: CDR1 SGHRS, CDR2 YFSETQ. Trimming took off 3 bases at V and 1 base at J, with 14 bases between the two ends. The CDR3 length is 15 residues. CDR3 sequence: CASSSSGTSSYEQYF. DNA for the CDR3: TGCGCCAGCAGCTCCTCCGGGACTTCTTCCTACGAGCAGTACTTC. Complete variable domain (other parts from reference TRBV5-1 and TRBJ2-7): KAGVTQTPRYLIKTRGQQVTLSCSPISGHRSVSWYQQTPGQGLQFLFEYFSETQRNKGNFPGRFSGRQFSNSRSEMNVSTLELGDSALYLCASSSSGTSSYEQYFGPGTRLTVT.

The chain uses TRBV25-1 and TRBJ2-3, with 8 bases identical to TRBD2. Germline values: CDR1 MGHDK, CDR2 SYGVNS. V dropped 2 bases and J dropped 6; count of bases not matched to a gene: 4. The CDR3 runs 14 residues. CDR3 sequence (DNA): TGTGCCAGCAGTGAACCCGGGACTAGGGATACGCAGTATTTT. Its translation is CASSEPGTRDTQYF. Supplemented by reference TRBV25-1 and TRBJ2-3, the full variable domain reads EADIYQTPRYLVIGTGKKITLECSQTMGHDKMYWYQQDPGMELHLIHYSYGVNSTEKGDLSSESTVSRIRTEHFPLTLESARPSHTSQYLCASSEPGTRDTQYFGPGTRLTVL.

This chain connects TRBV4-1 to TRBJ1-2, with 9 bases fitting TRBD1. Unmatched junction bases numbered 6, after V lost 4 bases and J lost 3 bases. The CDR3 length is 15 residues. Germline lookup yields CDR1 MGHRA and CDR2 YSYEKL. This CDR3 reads CASSRRTGGDYGYTF. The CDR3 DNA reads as TGCGCCAGCAGCCGACGTACAGGGGGCGACTATGGCTACACCTTC.

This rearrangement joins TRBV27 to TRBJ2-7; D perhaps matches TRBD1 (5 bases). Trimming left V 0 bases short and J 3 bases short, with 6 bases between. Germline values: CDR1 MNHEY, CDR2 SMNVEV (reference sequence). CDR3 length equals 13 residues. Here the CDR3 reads CASSLSTGYEQYF. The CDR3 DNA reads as TGTGCCAGCAGTTTATCCACAGGCTACGAGCAGTACTTC.

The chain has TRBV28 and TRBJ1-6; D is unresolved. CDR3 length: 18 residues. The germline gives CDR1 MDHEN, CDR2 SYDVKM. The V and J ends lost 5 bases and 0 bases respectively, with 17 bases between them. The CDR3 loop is CASSTVGHSYSYNSPLHF. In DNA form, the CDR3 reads TGTGCCAGCAGTACGGTCGGTCATTCGTACTCCTATAATTCACCCCTCCACTTT.

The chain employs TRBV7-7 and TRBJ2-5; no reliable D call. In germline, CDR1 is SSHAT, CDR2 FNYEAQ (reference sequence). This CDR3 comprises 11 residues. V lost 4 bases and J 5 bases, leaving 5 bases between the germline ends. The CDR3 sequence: CASSSSETQYF. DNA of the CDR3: TGTGCCAGCAGCTCCTCGGAGACCCAGTACTTC.

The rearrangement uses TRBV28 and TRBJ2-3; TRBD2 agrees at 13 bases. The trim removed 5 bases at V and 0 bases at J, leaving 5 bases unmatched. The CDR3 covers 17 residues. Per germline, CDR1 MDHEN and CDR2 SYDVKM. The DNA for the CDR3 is TGTGCCAGCAGTACCCGGGGACTAGCGGGGAGCACAGATACGCAGTATTTT. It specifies CASSTRGLAGSTDTQYF.

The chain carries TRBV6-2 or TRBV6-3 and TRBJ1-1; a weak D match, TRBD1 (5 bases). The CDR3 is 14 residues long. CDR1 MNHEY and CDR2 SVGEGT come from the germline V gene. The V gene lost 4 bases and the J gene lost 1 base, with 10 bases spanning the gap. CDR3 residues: CASSFRAGNTEAFF. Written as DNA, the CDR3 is TGTGCCAGCAGTTTCAGGGCTGGGAACACTGAAGCTTTCTTT.

Written as DNA, the CDR3 is TGTGCCAGCAGTTTTCGGGTGAACACTGAAGCTTTCTTT. Translated: CASSFRVNTEAFF. The chain links TRBV27 to TRBJ1-1; D is unresolved. The CDR3 length is 13 residues. Trimming shortened V by 3 bases and J by 0 bases, and 5 bases separated the two germline ends. Germline V gene sequence: CDR1 MNHEY, CDR2 SMNVEV (reference sequence).

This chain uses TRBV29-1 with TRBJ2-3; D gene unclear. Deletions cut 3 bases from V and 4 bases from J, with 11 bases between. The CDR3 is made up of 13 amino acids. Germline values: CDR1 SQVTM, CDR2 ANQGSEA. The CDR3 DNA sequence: TGCAGCGTTGAGGCCACGTCCCCAGATACGCAGTATTTT. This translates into CSVEATSPDTQYF.

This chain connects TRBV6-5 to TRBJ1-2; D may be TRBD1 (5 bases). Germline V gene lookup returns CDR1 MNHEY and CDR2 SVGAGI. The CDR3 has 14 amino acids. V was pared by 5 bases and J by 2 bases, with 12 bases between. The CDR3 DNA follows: TGTGCCAGCAGTCGACAGTACCACAACTATGGCTACACCTTC. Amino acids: CASSRQYHNYGYTF.

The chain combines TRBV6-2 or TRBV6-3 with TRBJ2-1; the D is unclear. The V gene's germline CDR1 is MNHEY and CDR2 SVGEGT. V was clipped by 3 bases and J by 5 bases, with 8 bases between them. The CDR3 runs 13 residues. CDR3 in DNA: TGTGCCAGCAGTTATTTTTCGGACAATGAGCAGTTCTTC. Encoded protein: CASSYFSDNEQFF.